This TCR beta chain was observed in a study of T cells of healthy individuals listed by TCRdb under 2018. The library was produced with 5' RACE. The instrument given in TCRdb is Illumina MiSeq. TCRdb ran its own pipeline on the public reads, namely fastp trimming at Q25 and MiXCR clone calling, and kept in-frame beta chains. All rows with the same CDR3 protein become a single entry with the most common DNA and genes. Recorded for this sample are about 82,000 distinct CDR3 sequences; approximately 4.7% of them occurred a single time. The ten largest clonotypes hold around 7.6% of the sample. Many counts were recorded for this clonotype. Its antigen target is currently unknown. The sample holds no much larger clone one base away, and base qualities are not on file. This receptor was taken from a female donor in good health.

The DNA is TGCGCCAGCAGCTTGGGGCCTGTCTATGGCTACACCTTC. Its protein product is CASSLGPVYGYTF. In this chain, TRBV5-1 is recombined with TRBJ1-2; the D gene is not confidently resolved. Trimming at the junction amounts to 0 bases on V and 4 bases on J, and the germline ends lie 7 bases apart. From its cysteine to its phenylalanine, the CDR3 spans 13 amino acids. Only CDR3 DNA is held: 39 bases, read in frame from base 1. The germline V gene sets CDR1 to SGHRS and CDR2 to YFSETQ.